The following is a T cell receptor beta chain sequence with its context. Its antigen is currently unknown. This sample stems from a study of T cells in localized non-small cell lung cancer. The study, taken as a whole, reports: Uninvolved adjacent lung showed higher T cell clonality than tumor. Among blood samples, higher T cell density accompanied longer overall survival.

CDR3 length equals 17 residues. Losses at the gene ends were 5 bases for V and 5 bases for J; bases not matched to a gene: 17. Germline values: CDR1 LNHDA, CDR2 SQIVND (reference sequence). The data were produced by immunoSEQ multiplex PCR, yet TCRdb's version contains in-frame clones alone and is incomplete. Here the sample spans over 1,000 clones, roughly 29% being singletons. V is TRBV19 and J is TRBJ2-7; 8 nucleotides agree with TRBD1. This TCR derives from a female donor of 60 years or more with stage III squamous cell lung carcinoma. The material sequenced was lung tumor tissue, taken before any cancer treatment. CDR3 DNA: TGTGCCAGTAGTCCTTACAGGACAGGGAAGGGCAAAAACGAGCAGTACTTC. The encoded protein is CASSPYRTGKGKNEQYF.